The TCR beta chain under discussion was sequenced for a study of blood T cells in healthy people across ages. Concerning this clonotype itself: Antigen: not known.

The authors ran a second PCR of 7 to 11 cycles using a sample-barcoded 5' primer and a J-beta primer mix. TCRdb reprocessed the 5' RACE reads with MiXCR, giving one entry per CDR3 protein. The data hold about 1.4 million distinct CDR3 sequences, with approximately 63% observed a single time. Findings of the study overall: From one million sequenced T cells, diversity estimates were lower bounds. Across the age range, TCR beta diversity per million T cells fell in a roughly linear way.

The V gene's germline CDR1 is DFQATT and CDR2 SNEGSKA (reference sequence). Trimming removed 6 bases at V and 8 bases at J, with 14 bases between. This CDR3 spans 12 amino acids. V is TRBV20-1 and J is TRBJ2-1; TRBD1 might be the D (6 bases). This receptor was identified in a young man in good health. Sequenced: blood. CDR3 protein: CSAGALDDEQFF. The CDR3 region has the DNA TGCAGTGCGGGGGCTCTGGACGATGAGCAGTTCTTC.